This entry features one TCR beta chain sequence. Its antigen is unidentified. V was trimmed by 3 bases and J by 1 base, leaving 5 bases between them. The CDR3 runs to 13 residues. Germline V gene data show CDR1 as LNHNV and CDR2 as YYDKDF (reference sequence). The data were obtained in a study of cytomegalovirus exposure and HLA in healthy donors. Findings and caveats of the study: Confirmation in vitro established that a few CMV-associated chains were specific for CMV antigens.

Some clones are missing from TCRdb's copy, which holds only in-frame ones; the method was immunoSEQ multiplex PCR. The table lists 120,000 to 150,000 clones, about 86% of them singletons. This receptor was taken from a woman under 30 in good health and CMV-seropositive. V gene TRBV15 combines with J gene TRBJ2-3, with no clear D. Input material: PBMCs. CDR3 DNA: TGTGCCACCAGCAGTTCTGGCACAGATACGCAGTATTTT. Translated, it gives CATSSSGTDTQYF. Together with reference TRBV15 and TRBJ2-3, the CDR3 gives the full variable domain: DAMVIQNPRYQVTQFGKPVTLSCSQTLNHNVMYWYQQKSSQAPKLLFHYYDKDFNNEADTPDNFQSRRPNTSFCFLDIRSPGLGDTAMYLCATSSSGTDTQYFGPGTRLTVL.